The next 10 T cell receptor beta chains were all read from a single sample in a study of CXCR3-negative and CXCR3-positive naive CD8 T cells (dated by TCRdb to between 2018 and 2021). Sequencer: NextSeq 550. The Human TCR Profiling Kit (MiLaboratory) was used to make UMI-labeled 5' RACE TRB cDNA libraries. TCRdb reprocessed the reads; each CDR3 protein sequence makes one entry, and DNA is unavailable. The table of this sample itemizes approximately 60,000 distinct CDR3 sequences. Around 24% of the sample is held by the ten biggest clonotypes. The specimen was memory CD8+ T cells from blood. The sample's cell subset or site label, in plain terms: conventional CD8+ memory T cells (TMEM), sorted as controls. The receptors derive from a human donor in good health. Some clones in this sample may be carry-over from other donors' samples.

The chain recombines TRBV20-1 with TRBJ2-7; absent DNA, TCRdb's TRBD1 call cannot be checked. Germline assignment: CDR1 DFQATT and CDR2 SNEGSKA (reference sequence). The CDR3 loop spans 13 amino acids. This CDR3 reads CSASRDRDSEQYF.

This chain joins TRBV5-6 and TRBJ2-2. CDR3 length equals 16 residues. Germline CDR1 and CDR2: SGHDT and YYEEEE. CDR3 in amino acids: CASSLDLAGNTGELFF. Supplemented by reference TRBV5-6 and TRBJ2-2, the full variable domain reads DAGVTQSPTHLIKTRGQQVTLRCSPKSGHDTVSWYQQALGQGPQFIFQYYEEEERQRGNFPDRFSGHQFPNYSSELNVNALLLGDSALYLCASSLDLAGNTGELFFGEGSRLTVL.

The chain combines TRBV6-4 with TRBJ2-1; TCRdb selects TRBD2, and the lack of DNA leaves this call unchecked. The germline V gene encodes CDR1 MRHNA and CDR2 SNTAGT. This CDR3 has 16 residues. Here the CDR3 reads CASSDSRLADYNEQFF.

The rearrangement links TRBV7-2 to TRBJ1-2. CDR3 size: 14 residues. CDR1 and CDR2 (germline): SGHTA, FQGNSA. CDR3 residues: CASSRQGPNYGYTF.

The gene calls are TRBV28 and TRBJ1-5. The CDR3 extends over 15 amino acids. Looked up from germline, CDR1 is MDHEN and CDR2 is SYDVKM. The CDR3 here is CASNEETRSNQPQHF.

The rearrangement uses TRBV11-2 and TRBJ2-3; as DNA is missing, the TRBD1 call by TCRdb cannot be tested. Germline-derived CDR1 and CDR2 are SGHAT and FQNNGV. This CDR3 is built from 16 residues. This CDR3 is CASSLDLGGAGDTQYF. Filled out from reference TRBV11-2 and TRBJ2-3, the complete variable domain reads EAGVAQSPRYKIIEKRQSVAFWCNPISGHATLYWYQQILGQGPKLLIQFQNNGVVDDSQLPKDRFSAERLKGVDSTLKIQPAKLEDSAVYLCASSLDLGGAGDTQYFGPGTRLTVL.

J is TRBJ1-1 and V is TRBV5-1. The CDR3 totals 15 residues. Per germline, CDR1 SGHRS and CDR2 YFSETQ. This chain's CDR3 is CASSLGHLLNTEAFF.

The chain recombines TRBV28 with TRBJ2-2. The CDR3 consists of 13 residues. Germline V gene lookup returns CDR1 MDHEN and CDR2 SYDVKM. The chain's CDR3 is CASSLRFFGELFF.

This sequence joins TRBV6-4 and TRBJ2-3; TCRdb designates TRBD2, a call that cannot be tested without DNA. The CDR3 totals 15 residues. Germline-derived CDR1 and CDR2 are MRHNA and SNTAGT. This CDR3 is CVSSSTSGLTDTQYF.

This chain links TRBV5-1 with TRBJ2-7. The CDR3 contains 13 residues. CDR1 and CDR2 (germline): SGHRS, YFSETQ. The CDR3 sequence is CASSLERNYEQYF.